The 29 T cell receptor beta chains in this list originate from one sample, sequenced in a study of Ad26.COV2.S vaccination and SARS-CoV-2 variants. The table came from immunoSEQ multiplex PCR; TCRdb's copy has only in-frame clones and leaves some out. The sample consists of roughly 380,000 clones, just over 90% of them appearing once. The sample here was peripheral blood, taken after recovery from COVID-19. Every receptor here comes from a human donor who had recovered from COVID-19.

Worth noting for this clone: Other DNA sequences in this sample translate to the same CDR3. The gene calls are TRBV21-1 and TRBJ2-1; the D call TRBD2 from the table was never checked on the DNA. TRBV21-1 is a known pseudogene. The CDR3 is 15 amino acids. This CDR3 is CASSKGGGAYNEQFF. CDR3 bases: TGTGCCAGCAGCAAAGGGGGGGGCGCGTACAATGAGCAGTTCTTC.

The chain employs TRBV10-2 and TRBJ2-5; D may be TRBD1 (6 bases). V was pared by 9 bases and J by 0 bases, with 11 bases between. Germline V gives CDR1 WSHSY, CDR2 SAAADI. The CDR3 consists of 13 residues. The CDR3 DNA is TGCGCCAGTTCAAGGGGGTACCAAGAGACCCAGTACTTC. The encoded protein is CASSRGYQETQYF.

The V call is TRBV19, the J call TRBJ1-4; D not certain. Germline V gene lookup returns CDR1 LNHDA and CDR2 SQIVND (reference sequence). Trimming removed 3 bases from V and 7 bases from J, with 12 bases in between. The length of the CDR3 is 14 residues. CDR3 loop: CASSIVEPGEKLFF. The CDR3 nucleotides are TGTGCCAGTAGTATCGTGGAGCCGGGTGAAAAACTGTTTTTT. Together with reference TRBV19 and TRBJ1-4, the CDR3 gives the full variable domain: DGGITQSPKYLFRKEGQNVTLSCEQNLNHDAMYWYRQDPGQGLRLIYYSQIVNDFQKGDIAEGYSVSREKKESFPLTVTSAQKNPTAFYLCASSIVEPGEKLFFGSGTQLSVL.

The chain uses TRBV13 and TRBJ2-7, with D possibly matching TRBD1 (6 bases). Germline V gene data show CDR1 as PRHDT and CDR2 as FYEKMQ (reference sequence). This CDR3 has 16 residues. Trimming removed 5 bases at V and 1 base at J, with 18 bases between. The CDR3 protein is CASSGTDRSASYEQYF. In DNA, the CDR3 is TGTGCCAGCAGCGGAACCGACAGGTCTGCGTCCTACGAGCAGTACTTC.

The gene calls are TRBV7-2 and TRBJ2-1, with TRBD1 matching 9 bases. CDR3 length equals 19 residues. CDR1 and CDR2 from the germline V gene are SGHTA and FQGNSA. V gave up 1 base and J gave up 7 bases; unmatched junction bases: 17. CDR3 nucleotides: TGTGCCAGCAGCTTAGTTACAGGGGGCCTCCAGAGCTTACAAAATGAGCAGTTCTTC. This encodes CASSLVTGGLQSLQNEQFF.

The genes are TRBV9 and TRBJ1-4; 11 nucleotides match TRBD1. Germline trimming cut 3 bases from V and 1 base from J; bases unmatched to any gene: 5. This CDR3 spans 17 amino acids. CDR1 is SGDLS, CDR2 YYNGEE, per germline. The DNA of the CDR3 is TGTGCCAGCAGCGCCGGGACAGGGGGTGGAACTAATGAAAAACTGTTTTTT. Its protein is CASSAGTGGGTNEKLFF.

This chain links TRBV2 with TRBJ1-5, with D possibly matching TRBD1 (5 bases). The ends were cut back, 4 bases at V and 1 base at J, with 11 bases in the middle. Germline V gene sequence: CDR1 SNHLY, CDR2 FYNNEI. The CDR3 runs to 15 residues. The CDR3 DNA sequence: TGTGCCAGCAGTGTTGAGGGGTGGAGCAATCAGCCCCAGCATTTT. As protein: CASSVEGWSNQPQHF.

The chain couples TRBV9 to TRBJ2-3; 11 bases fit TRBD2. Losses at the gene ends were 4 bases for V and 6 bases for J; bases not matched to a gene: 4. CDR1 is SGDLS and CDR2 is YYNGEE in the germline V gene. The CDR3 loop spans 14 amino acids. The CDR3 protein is CASSPSGGWDTQYF. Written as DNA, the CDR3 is TGTGCCAGCAGCCCTAGCGGGGGGTGGGATACGCAGTATTTT.

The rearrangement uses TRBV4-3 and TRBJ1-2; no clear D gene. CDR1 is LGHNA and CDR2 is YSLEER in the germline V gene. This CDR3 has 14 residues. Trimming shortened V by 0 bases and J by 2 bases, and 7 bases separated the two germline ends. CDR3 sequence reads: CASSQDRQNYGYTF. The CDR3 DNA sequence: TGCGCCAGCAGCCAAGATAGGCAGAACTATGGCTACACCTTC.

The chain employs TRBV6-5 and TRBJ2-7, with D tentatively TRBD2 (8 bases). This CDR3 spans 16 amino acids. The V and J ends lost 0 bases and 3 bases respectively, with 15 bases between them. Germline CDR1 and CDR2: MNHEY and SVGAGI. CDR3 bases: TGTGCCAGCAGTTACTCAGGGGGCGGGGGGTACTACGAGCAGTACTTC. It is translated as CASSYSGGGGYYEQYF.

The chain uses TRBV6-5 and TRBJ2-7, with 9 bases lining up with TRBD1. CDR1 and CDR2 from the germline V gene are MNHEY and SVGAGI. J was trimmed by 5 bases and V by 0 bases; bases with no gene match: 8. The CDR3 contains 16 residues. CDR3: CASSYSMGQGPNEQYF. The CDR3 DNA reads TGTGCCAGCAGTTACTCGATGGGACAGGGCCCGAACGAGCAGTACTTC.

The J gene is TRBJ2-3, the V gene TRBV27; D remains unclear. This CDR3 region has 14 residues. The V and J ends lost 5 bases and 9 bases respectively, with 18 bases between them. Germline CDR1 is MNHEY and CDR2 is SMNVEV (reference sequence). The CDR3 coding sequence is TGTGCCAGCAGTGCCCGCAACCCTCCTCAGACGCAGTATTTT. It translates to CASSARNPPQTQYF.

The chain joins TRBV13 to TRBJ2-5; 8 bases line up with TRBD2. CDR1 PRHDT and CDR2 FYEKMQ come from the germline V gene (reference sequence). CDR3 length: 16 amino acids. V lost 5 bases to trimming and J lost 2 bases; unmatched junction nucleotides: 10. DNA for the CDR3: TGTGCCAGCAGCCTCCGGGGTAGCGGGGCACAAGAGACCCAGTACTTC. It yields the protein CASSLRGSGAQETQYF.

The CDR3, as DNA: TGTGCTAGTGGTTCCGGACAGGGTCCTGGAAACACCATATATTTT. Its protein product is CASGSGQGPGNTIYF. The rearrangement links TRBV12-5 to TRBJ1-3, with 8 bases fitting TRBD1. With V trimmed by 4 bases and J by 2 bases, 4 bases remained unmatched. Germline loops: CDR1 LGHNT, CDR2 FRNRAP. The CDR3 totals 15 residues.

The CDR3 reads CASSETIQGLIGNSPLHF. The CDR3, as DNA: TGTGCCAGCAGTGAGACCATACAGGGATTGATAGGGAATTCACCCCTCCACTTT. The gene calls are TRBV2 and TRBJ1-6; D may be TRBD1 (6 bases). Trimming stripped 3 bases from V and 7 bases from J, with 22 bases between. CDR3 length: 18 residues. Per the germline V gene, CDR1 is SNHLY and CDR2 is FYNNEI.

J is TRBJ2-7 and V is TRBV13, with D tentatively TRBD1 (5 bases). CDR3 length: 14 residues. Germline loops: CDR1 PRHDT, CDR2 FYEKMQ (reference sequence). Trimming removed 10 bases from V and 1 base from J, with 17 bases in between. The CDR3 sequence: CATSPGQGSYEQYF. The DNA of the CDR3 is TGTGCCACCTCACCCGGTCAGGGTTCCTACGAGCAGTACTTC.

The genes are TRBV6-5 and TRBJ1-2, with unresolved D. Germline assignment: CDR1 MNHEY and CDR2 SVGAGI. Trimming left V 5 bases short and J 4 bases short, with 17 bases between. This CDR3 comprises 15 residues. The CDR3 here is CASSTAGMGSYGYTF. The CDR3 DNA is TGTGCCAGCAGTACTGCGGGCATGGGGAGCTATGGCTACACCTTC.

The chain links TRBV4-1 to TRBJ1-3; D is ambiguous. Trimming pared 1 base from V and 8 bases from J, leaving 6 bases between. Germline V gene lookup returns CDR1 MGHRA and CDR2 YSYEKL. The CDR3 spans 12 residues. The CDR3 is CASSQVSDTIYF. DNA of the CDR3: TGCGCCAGCAGCCAAGTGTCTGACACCATATATTTT.

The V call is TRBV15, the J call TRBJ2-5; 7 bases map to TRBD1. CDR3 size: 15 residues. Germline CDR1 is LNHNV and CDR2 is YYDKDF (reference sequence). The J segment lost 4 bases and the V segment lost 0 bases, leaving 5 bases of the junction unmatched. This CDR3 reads CATSRDRAGGETQYF. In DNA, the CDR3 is TGTGCCACCAGCAGAGATAGGGCAGGGGGAGAGACCCAGTACTTC.

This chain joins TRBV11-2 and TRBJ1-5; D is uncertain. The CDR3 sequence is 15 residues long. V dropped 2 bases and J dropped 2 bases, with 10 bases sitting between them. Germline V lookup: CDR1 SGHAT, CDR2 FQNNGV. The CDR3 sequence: CASSLRGWGNQPQHF. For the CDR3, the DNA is TGTGCCAGCAGCTTAAGAGGGTGGGGCAATCAGCCCCAGCATTTT. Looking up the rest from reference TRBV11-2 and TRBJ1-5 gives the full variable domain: EAGVAQSPRYKIIEKRQSVAFWCNPISGHATLYWYQQILGQGPKLLIQFQNNGVVDDSQLPKDRFSAERLKGVDSTLKIQPAKLEDSAVYLCASSLRGWGNQPQHFGDGTRLSIL.

The CDR3 nucleotides are TGTGCCAGCAGTTTATGGGGGTCTAACTATGGCTACACCTTC. Translated: CASSLWGSNYGYTF. The rearrangement joins TRBV28 to TRBJ1-2; D is undetermined. The ends were cut back, 0 bases at V and 0 bases at J, with 5 bases in the middle. Germline CDR1 is MDHEN and CDR2 is SYDVKM. The CDR3 contains 14 residues.

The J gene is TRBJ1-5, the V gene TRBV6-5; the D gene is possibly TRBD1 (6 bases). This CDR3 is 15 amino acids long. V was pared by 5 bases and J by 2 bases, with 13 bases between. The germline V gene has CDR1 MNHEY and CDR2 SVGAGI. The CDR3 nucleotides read TGTGCCAGCAGTCCCAGGGGTGGGGGCAATCAGCCCCAGCATTTT. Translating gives CASSPRGGGNQPQHF.

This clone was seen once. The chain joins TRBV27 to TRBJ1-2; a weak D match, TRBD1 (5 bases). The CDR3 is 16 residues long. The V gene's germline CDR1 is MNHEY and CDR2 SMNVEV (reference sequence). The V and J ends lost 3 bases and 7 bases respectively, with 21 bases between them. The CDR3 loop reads CASSFGGTGLSGGYTF. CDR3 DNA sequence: TGTGCCAGCAGTTTCGGGGGGACCGGGTTGTCGGGTGGCTACACCTTC.

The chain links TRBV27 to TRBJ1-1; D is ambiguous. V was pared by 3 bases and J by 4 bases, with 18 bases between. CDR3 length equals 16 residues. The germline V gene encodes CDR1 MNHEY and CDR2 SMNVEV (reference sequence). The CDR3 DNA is TGTGCCAGCAGTTTCGCGGCAGAACCGGGGAGCACTGAAGCTTTCTTT. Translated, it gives CASSFAAEPGSTEAFF.

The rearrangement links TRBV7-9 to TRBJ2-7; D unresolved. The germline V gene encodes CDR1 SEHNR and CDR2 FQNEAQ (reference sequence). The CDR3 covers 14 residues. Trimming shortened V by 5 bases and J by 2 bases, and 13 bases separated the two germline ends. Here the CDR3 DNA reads TGTGCCAGCAGCCCCGGACGGATTCCCTACGAGCAGTACTTC. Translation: CASSPGRIPYEQYF.

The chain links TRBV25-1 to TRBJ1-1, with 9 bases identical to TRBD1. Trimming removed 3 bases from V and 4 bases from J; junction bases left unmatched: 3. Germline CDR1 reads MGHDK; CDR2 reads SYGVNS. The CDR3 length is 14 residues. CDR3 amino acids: CASSDATGGTEAFF. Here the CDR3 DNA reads TGTGCCAGCAGTGATGCGACAGGGGGCACTGAAGCTTTCTTT.

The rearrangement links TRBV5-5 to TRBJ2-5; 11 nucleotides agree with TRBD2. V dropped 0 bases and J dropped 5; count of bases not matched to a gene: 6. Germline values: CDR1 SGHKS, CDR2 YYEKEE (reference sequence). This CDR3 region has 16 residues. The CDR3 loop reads CASSLGLAGGPETQYF. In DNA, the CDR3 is TGTGCCAGCAGCTTGGGCCTAGCGGGGGGCCCGGAGACCCAGTACTTC.

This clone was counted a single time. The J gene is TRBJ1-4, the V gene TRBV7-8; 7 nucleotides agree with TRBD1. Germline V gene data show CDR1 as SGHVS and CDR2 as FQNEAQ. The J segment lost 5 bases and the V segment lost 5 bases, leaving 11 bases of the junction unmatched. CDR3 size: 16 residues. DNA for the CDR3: TGTGCCAGCAGCGACAGATCCGGGACAGTCAATGAAAAACTGTTTTTT. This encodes CASSDRSGTVNEKLFF.

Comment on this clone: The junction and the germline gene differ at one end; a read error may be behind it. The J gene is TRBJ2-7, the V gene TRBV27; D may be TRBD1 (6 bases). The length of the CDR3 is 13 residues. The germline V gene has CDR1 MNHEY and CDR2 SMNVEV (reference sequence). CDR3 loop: CVSGRDTSYEQYF. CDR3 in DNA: TGTGTCAGCGGCCGGGACACCTCCTACGAGCAGTACTTC.